This entry lists 7 T cell receptor beta chains sequenced from one sample in a study of long-term antiretroviral therapy in people with HIV. Sequencing used immunoSEQ v3.0 at survey level. This table comes from immunoSEQ multiplex PCR, and its TCRdb copy is limited to in-frame clones, with some not included. Among 15,000 to 20,000 clones listed, 75% to 85% were seen once. Material: unsorted PBMCs, obtained 0.1 years before starting antiretroviral therapy. These receptors came from a man between 18 and 35 years old with HIV.

V usage is TRBV4-1 and J usage is TRBJ1-2; 10 bases fit TRBD1. The V and J ends lost 3 bases and 3 bases, in that order; junction bases with no gene match: 10. CDR3 length equals 17 residues. CDR1 and CDR2 from the germline V gene are MGHRA and YSYEKL. CDR3 nucleotides: TGCGCCAGCAGCCACCGGTTTTGGACAGGGGGTGACTATGGCTACACCTTC. Translation gives CASSHRFWTGGDYGYTF.

The rearrangement joins TRBV9 to TRBJ2-7; 9 bases match TRBD1. Germline V lookup: CDR1 SGDLS, CDR2 YYNGEE. V trimming: 4 bases; J trimming: 6 bases; junction bases outside the gene matches: 11. The CDR3 sequence is 15 residues long. The CDR3 loop is CASSLSGTGSVEQYF. The CDR3 coding sequence is TGTGCCAGCAGCTTGTCCGGGACAGGGTCAGTCGAGCAGTACTTC.

This chain joins TRBV4-3 and TRBJ2-7; D could derive from TRBD1 or TRBD2 (5 bases each). Deletions cut 0 bases from V and 2 bases from J, with 14 bases between. This CDR3 is built from 16 residues. CDR1 is LGHNA and CDR2 is YSLEER in the germline V gene. The CDR3 DNA follows: TGCGCCAGCAGCCAAGACCTTGACAGCGGAACCTACGAGCAGTACTTC. Protein sequence: CASSQDLDSGTYEQYF.

Only one count was recorded for this clone. The chain joins TRBV2 to TRBJ1-1; maybe TRBD1 (5 bases). CDR1 SNHLY and CDR2 FYNNEI come from the germline V gene. V lost 7 bases to trimming and J lost 3 bases, with 18 bases between them. CDR3 length: 15 amino acids. The CDR3 region has the DNA TGTGCCAGCACCTCCTGGGACCGAGGGGACACTGAAGCTTTCTTT. Translating it yields CASTSWDRGDTEAFF.

The CDR3: CASSEGHRAPYNEQFF. The CDR3 DNA is TGTGCCAGCAGTGAGGGACACAGGGCCCCCTACAATGAGCAGTTCTTC. V gene TRBV6-4 combines with J gene TRBJ2-1; perhaps TRBD1 as D (6 bases). CDR1 and CDR2 (germline): MRHNA, SNTAGT. Trimming left V 3 bases short and J 2 bases short, with 14 bases between. The CDR3 is 16 residues long.

This clone was detected only a few times. The chain combines TRBV28 with TRBJ2-7; TRBD2 agrees at 9 bases. V lost 9 bases, J lost 3 bases, and 15 bases stayed unmatched. The CDR3 covers 16 residues. Germline V gives CDR1 MDHEN, CDR2 SYDVKM. The CDR3 protein is CASQGALAGILYEQYF. As DNA, the CDR3 is TGTGCCAGTCAAGGGGCCCTAGCGGGGATTCTCTACGAGCAGTACTTC.

The chain has TRBV5-1 and TRBJ2-7, with TRBD1 matching over 9 bases. Germline assignment: CDR1 SGHRS and CDR2 YFSETQ. This CDR3 contains 13 residues. V lost 3 bases, J lost 6 bases, and 4 bases stayed unmatched. CDR3 DNA sequence: TGCGCCAGCAGCTGGGGACAGGGCGTCGAGCAGTACTTC. Translation: CASSWGQGVEQYF.